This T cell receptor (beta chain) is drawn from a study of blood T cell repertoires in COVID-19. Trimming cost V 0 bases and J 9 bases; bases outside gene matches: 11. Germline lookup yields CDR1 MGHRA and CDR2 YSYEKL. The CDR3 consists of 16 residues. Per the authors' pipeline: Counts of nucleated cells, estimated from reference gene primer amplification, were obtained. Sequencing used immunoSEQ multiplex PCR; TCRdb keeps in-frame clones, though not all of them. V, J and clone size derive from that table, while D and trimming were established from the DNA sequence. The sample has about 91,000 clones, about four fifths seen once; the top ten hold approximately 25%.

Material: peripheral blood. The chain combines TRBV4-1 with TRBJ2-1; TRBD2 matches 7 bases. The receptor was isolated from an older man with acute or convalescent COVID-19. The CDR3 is CASSQEEGGWGSEQFF. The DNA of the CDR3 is TGCGCCAGCAGCCAAGAGGAGGGAGGGTGGGGGAGTGAGCAGTTCTTC.